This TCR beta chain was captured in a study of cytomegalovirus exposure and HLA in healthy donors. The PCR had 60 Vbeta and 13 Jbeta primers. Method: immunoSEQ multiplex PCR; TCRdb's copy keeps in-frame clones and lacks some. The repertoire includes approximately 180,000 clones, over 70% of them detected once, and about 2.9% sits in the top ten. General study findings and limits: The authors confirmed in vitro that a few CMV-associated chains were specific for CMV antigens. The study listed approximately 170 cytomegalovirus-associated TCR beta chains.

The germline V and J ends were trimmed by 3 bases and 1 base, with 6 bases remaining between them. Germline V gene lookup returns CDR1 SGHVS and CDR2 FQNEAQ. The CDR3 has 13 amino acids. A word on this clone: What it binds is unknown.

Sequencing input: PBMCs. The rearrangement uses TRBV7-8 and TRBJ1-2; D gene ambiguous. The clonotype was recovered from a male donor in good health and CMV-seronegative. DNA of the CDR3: TGTGCCAGCAGCTTTACAGATAACTATGGCTACACCTTC. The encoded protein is CASSFTDNYGYTF.